The 26 T cell receptor beta chains given below trace back to one sample, sequenced in a study of cytomegalovirus exposure and HLA in healthy donors (dated by TCRdb to 2016 to 2017). The method was the immunoSEQ multiplex PCR assay. The multiplex PCR relied on a mix of 60 forward primers for TCR Vbeta segments and 13 reverse primers for TCR Jbeta segments. TCRdb re-hosts the immuneACCESS table, in-frame sequences only. Its copies lack some clones; in the studies checked, an unresolved V gene accounts for under half of them, and the cause for the rest is not known. The sample contains over 100,000 clones, more than 60% of them found a single time. 2% to 3% of the sample is in the top ten clones. Sequencing was done on a sample of PBMCs. These receptors originate from a female donor in good health and CMV-seronegative.

This chain joins TRBV12-5 and TRBJ2-7; D perhaps matches TRBD2 (6 bases). Between the trimmed V and J ends, which lost 2 bases and 0 bases, there was a span of 11 bases. Germline CDR1 and CDR2: LGHNT and FRNRAP. This CDR3 comprises 15 residues. The CDR3 nucleotides are TGTGCTAGTGGTTTGTGGGGGGACGGCTCCTACGAGCAGTACTTC. Translating gives CASGLWGDGSYEQYF.

The gene calls are TRBV7-9 and TRBJ1-1; unclear D gene. The germline V gene has CDR1 SEHNR and CDR2 FQNEAQ (reference sequence). This CDR3 region has 13 residues. V was cut by 3 bases and J by 2 bases, with 7 bases left in between. CDR3 bases: TGTGCCAGCAGCTTTAACTTAAACACTGAAGCTTTCTTT. This codes for CASSFNLNTEAFF.

CDR3 DNA sequence: TGTGCCAGCAGTGACTCTGTGACAGGGGGCGGCACAGATACGCAGTATTTT. The encoded protein is CASSDSVTGGGTDTQYF. This chain uses TRBV6-4 with TRBJ2-3, with TRBD1 identical over 10 bases. The CDR3 has 17 residues. With V trimmed by 0 bases and J by 1 base, 4 bases remained unmatched. The germline V gene encodes CDR1 MRHNA and CDR2 SNTAGT.

The chain employs TRBV6-5 and TRBJ1-4; no reliable D call. From germline, CDR1 is MNHEY and CDR2 SVGAGI. The length of the CDR3 is 13 residues. Trimming shortened V by 5 bases and J by 8 bases, and 12 bases separated the two germline ends. The CDR3 sequence is CASSVDPVEKLFF. The CDR3 DNA sequence: TGTGCCAGCAGTGTAGATCCGGTGGAAAAACTGTTTTTT.

This sequence joins TRBV7-2 and TRBJ1-2; 9 bases map to TRBD1. V gave up 5 bases and J gave up 7 bases; unmatched junction bases: 8. CDR1 and CDR2 (germline): SGHTA, FQGNSA. The CDR3 has 14 residues. The CDR3 loop reads CASSARTGESGYTF. CDR3 DNA: TGTGCCAGCAGCGCACGGACAGGGGAGAGTGGCTACACCTTC.

This rearrangement joins TRBV6-1 to TRBJ1-5; 7 bases map to TRBD1. The ends lost 11 bases at V and 3 bases at J; junction bases unmatched: 7. Germline-derived CDR1 and CDR2 are MNHNS and SASEGT. The CDR3 extends over 13 amino acids. This CDR3 is CAGRQGYNQPQHF. CDR3 DNA: TGTGCCGGACGACAGGGCTACAATCAGCCCCAGCATTTT.

This chain uses TRBV6-5 with TRBJ2-5; D perhaps matches TRBD2 (5 bases). V was shortened by 0 bases and J by 4 bases, with 12 bases between the two germline ends. Per germline, CDR1 MNHEY and CDR2 SVGAGI. CDR3 size: 15 residues. The CDR3, as DNA: TGTGCCAGCAGTTACTCGGGCCCCCGGGGAGAGACCCAGTACTTC. The encoded protein is CASSYSGPRGETQYF.

This clone appeared once. This rearrangement joins TRBV2 to TRBJ2-3, with 12 bases aligning to TRBD2. This CDR3 has 18 residues. V shed 4 bases, J shed 4 bases, and the junction held 12 bases outside the gene matches. Per germline, CDR1 SNHLY and CDR2 FYNNEI. For the CDR3, the DNA is TGTGCCAGCAGTGTTACTTTATTGCTAGCGGGGGGGCCAGATACGCAGTATTTT. As protein: CASSVTLLLAGGPDTQYF. Full variable domain (remainder filled in from reference TRBV2 and TRBJ2-3): EPEVTQTPSHQVTQMGQEVILRCVPISNHLYFYWYRQILGQKVEFLVSFYNNEISEKSEIFDDQFSVERPDGSNFTLKIRSTKLEDSAMYFCASSVTLLLAGGPDTQYFGPGTRLTVL.

The chain combines TRBV10-1 with TRBJ1-2, with D hard to call. The V end lost 0 bases, the J end lost 8 bases, and 10 bases lay between the germline ends. The length of the CDR3 is 13 residues. CDR1 and CDR2 from the germline V gene are WNHNN and SYGVQD (reference sequence). DNA of the CDR3: TGCGCCAGCAGTGAGTCAAGCCGGGAGGGCTACACCTTC. This translates into CASSESSREGYTF.

V is TRBV7-2 and J is TRBJ2-3, with 10 positions matching TRBD2. V lost 2 bases, J lost 6 bases, and 11 bases stayed unmatched. The CDR3 loop spans 17 amino acids. Germline CDR1 reads SGHTA; CDR2 reads FQGNSA. CDR3 amino acids: CASSLFGTSVLKDTQYF. The CDR3 nucleotides read TGTGCCAGCAGCTTATTTGGGACTAGCGTCCTAAAGGATACGCAGTATTTT.

This clone appeared once. The CDR3 sequence is CASSVGGEGTGELFF. CDR3 DNA: TGTGCCAGCAGCGTCGGCGGCGAGGGCACCGGGGAGCTGTTTTTT. The chain carries TRBV9 and TRBJ2-2; tentative D call: TRBD2 (5 bases). Trimming cost V 2 bases and J 4 bases, with 12 bases left between them. In germline, CDR1 is SGDLS, CDR2 YYNGEE. The CDR3 totals 15 residues.

This chain connects TRBV5-1 to TRBJ2-7, with 9 nucleotides matching TRBD1. Per germline, CDR1 SGHRS and CDR2 YFSETQ. V lost 0 bases and J lost 1; bases outside the gene matches: 8. The CDR3 contains 17 residues. In nucleotides, the CDR3 is TGCGCCAGCAGCTTGGCCCCCGCGGGACAGGGATCCTACGAGCAGTACTTC. This sequence encodes CASSLAPAGQGSYEQYF.

The rearrangement joins TRBV7-3 to TRBJ2-1; the D is unclear. The germline CDR1 and CDR2 sequences are SGHTA and FQGTGA. This CDR3 has 14 residues. V lost 0 bases to trimming and J lost 7 bases, with 10 bases between them. CDR3 sequence reads: CASSLTDTSNEQFF. The CDR3 DNA follows: TGTGCCAGCAGCTTAACCGACACATCAAATGAGCAGTTCTTC.

This clone turned up a few times. V usage is TRBV30 and J usage is TRBJ1-1; TRBD1 might be the D (5 bases). The V end lost 2 bases, the J end lost 0 bases, and 10 bases lay between the germline ends. CDR1 and CDR2 (germline): GTSNPN, SVGIG (reference sequence). The CDR3 runs 14 residues. The CDR3 reads CAWSTWGLNTEAFF. CDR3 sequence (DNA): TGTGCCTGGAGTACCTGGGGCTTGAACACTGAAGCTTTCTTT.

The chain uses TRBV19 and TRBJ1-2, with 8 positions matching TRBD1. CDR3 length: 14 amino acids. With 7 bases clipped from V and 4 bases from J, the junction kept 8 bases outside the gene matches. Germline-derived CDR1 and CDR2 are LNHDA and SQIVND (reference sequence). CDR3 protein: CASTETGDAYGYTF. DNA of the CDR3: TGTGCCAGTACCGAGACAGGGGATGCCTATGGCTACACCTTC.

The table lists this clone with a few counts. This chain connects TRBV10-2 to TRBJ2-7; D gene uncertain. The CDR3 is made up of 12 amino acids. V was trimmed by 7 bases and J by 7 bases, leaving 14 bases between them. Per germline, CDR1 WSHSY and CDR2 SAAADI. The CDR3 spells CASIQFSGEQYF. CDR3 nucleotides: TGCGCCAGCATCCAATTCTCCGGGGAGCAGTACTTC.

V is TRBV4-3 and J is TRBJ2-7; D unclear. Germline V gene lookup returns CDR1 LGHNA and CDR2 YSLEER. The germline V and J ends were trimmed by 1 base and 3 bases, with 13 bases remaining between them. The CDR3 is made up of 15 amino acids. The CDR3 reads CASSQGASPYYEQYF. The CDR3, as DNA: TGCGCCAGCAGCCAAGGAGCCTCCCCCTACTACGAGCAGTACTTC.

This chain links TRBV4-3 with TRBJ1-6; D is uncertain. The CDR3 runs 15 residues. Germline CDR1 reads LGHNA; CDR2 reads YSLEER. Trimming removed 0 bases from V and 6 bases from J, with 9 bases in between. In DNA, the CDR3 is TGCGCCAGCAGCCAAGACGGAGGGTTTAATTCACCCCTCCACTTT. Protein sequence: CASSQDGGFNSPLHF.

The chain recombines TRBV4-1 with TRBJ1-2; 11 bases fit TRBD1. There are 16 residues in the CDR3. The V and J ends lost 2 bases and 2 bases, in that order; junction bases with no gene match: 4. The germline V gene encodes CDR1 MGHRA and CDR2 YSYEKL. The CDR3 loop reads CASSQRTGGSNYGYTF. The DNA of the CDR3 is TGCGCCAGCAGCCAAAGGACAGGGGGCTCAAACTATGGCTACACCTTC.

Concerning this clone itself: One junction end disagrees with the germline gene, perhaps due to a read error. CDR3 DNA sequence: TGTGCCAGCAGTTTGTACAGCTCTGGAAACACCGTATATTTT. Translation: CASSLYSSGNTVYF. The gene calls are TRBV28 and TRBJ1-3; D is uncertain. The CDR3 contains 14 residues. CDR1 and CDR2 from the germline V gene are MDHEN and SYDVKM.

V and J are TRBV21-1 and TRBJ1-2. TRBV21-1 represents a pseudogene. This CDR3 comprises 16 residues. The DNA for the CDR3 is TGTGCCAGCAGCAACCGAGAGGGGCGGGAGAGCTATGGCTACACCTTC. Protein: CASSNREGRESYGYTF.

V usage is TRBV5-1 and J usage is TRBJ1-1; D perhaps matches TRBD1 (5 bases). This CDR3 contains 14 residues. Germline lookup yields CDR1 SGHRS and CDR2 YFSETQ. The V and J ends lost 5 bases and 3 bases respectively, with 14 bases between them. In nucleotides, the CDR3 is TGCGCCAGCAGTTATCAGGGTATGGACACTGAAGCTTTCTTT. Protein product: CASSYQGMDTEAFF.

The chain employs TRBV7-9 and TRBJ2-7, with a tentative D call TRBD2 (7 bases). Deletions cut 2 bases from V and 5 bases from J, with 16 bases between. This CDR3 spans 15 amino acids. Germline V gene sequence: CDR1 SEHNR, CDR2 FQNEAQ (reference sequence). The CDR3 sequence is CASSLSPGGVDEQYF. DNA for the CDR3: TGTGCCAGCAGCTTATCCCCGGGGGGCGTCGACGAGCAGTACTTC.

This chain uses TRBV7-2 with TRBJ2-1, with D possibly being TRBD2 (6 bases). Trimming cost V 1 base and J 12 bases, with 10 bases left between them. The CDR3 is 12 residues long. The V gene's germline CDR1 is SGHTA and CDR2 FQGNSA. The chain's CDR3 is CASSLEVGGQFF. CDR3 DNA sequence: TGTGCCAGCAGCTTAGAGGTCGGGGGGCAGTTCTTC.

This sequence joins TRBV7-7 and TRBJ2-2; D possibly corresponds to TRBD2 (5 bases). Germline V lookup: CDR1 SSHAT, CDR2 FNYEAQ (reference sequence). The V end lost 5 bases, the J end lost 6 bases, and 13 bases lay between the germline ends. The CDR3 loop spans 14 amino acids. The CDR3 here is CASSQSLSAGELFF. CDR3 sequence (DNA): TGTGCCAGCAGCCAAAGCCTTAGCGCCGGGGAGCTGTTTTTT.

This clone was seen just once. The rearrangement uses TRBV9 and TRBJ1-2; D is undetermined. The V end was cut by 0 bases, the J end by 8 bases, with 11 bases between. Germline-derived CDR1 and CDR2 are SGDLS and YYNGEE. The CDR3 consists of 13 residues. The CDR3: CASSVAGGRGYTF. For the CDR3, the DNA is TGTGCCAGCAGCGTAGCTGGAGGTAGAGGCTACACCTTC. The entire variable domain, with the rest obtained from reference TRBV9 and TRBJ1-2, is as follows: DSGVTQTPKHLITATGQRVTLRCSPRSGDLSVYWYQQSLDQGLQFLIQYYNGEERAKGNILERFSAQQFPDLHSELNLSSLELGDSALYFCASSVAGGRGYTFGSGTRLTVV.